This T cell receptor (beta chain) stems from a study of chemoradiotherapy in HPV16-positive cancers. Over chemoradiotherapy, repertoires were sampled more than once. As concerns this clone: Antigen specificity is unknown.

The CDR3 totals 12 residues. Germline V gene lookup returns CDR1 SGDLS and CDR2 YYNGEE. Trimming cost V 4 bases and J 1 base, with 5 bases left between them. Study-wide results and caveats: Candidate HPV-specific clones and E7-related TCR motifs grew in tumor during treatment.

Sequencing used immunoSEQ multiplex PCR; TCRdb keeps in-frame clones, though not all of them. The data contain about 2,600 clones, 81% of them seen just once; the ten biggest clones take up roughly two fifths. This rearrangement joins TRBV9 to TRBJ1-2; D remains unclear. The receptor comes from a human donor with HPV-associated anogenital cancer. The input for sequencing was tumor tissue, taken from a patient who underwent chemoradiotherapy. Written as DNA, the CDR3 is TGTGCCAGCAGCCCCAGTAACTATGGCTACACCTTC. It specifies CASSPSNYGYTF.